The 10 T cell receptor beta chains below come from one sample, sequenced in a study of blood T cell repertoires in COVID-19. The table came from immunoSEQ multiplex PCR; TCRdb's copy has only in-frame clones and leaves some out. The sample includes approximately 19,000 clones, 88% of them seen just once. The specimen sequenced was peripheral blood. The receptor source for this set is a human donor in a cohort sampled during active COVID-19. The donor label of this sample is uncertain.

The CDR3 sequence is CASSSLGGTAETQYF. DNA for the CDR3: TGTGCCAGCAGTTCCCTTGGGGGGACGGCAGAGACCCAGTACTTC. This rearrangement joins TRBV27 to TRBJ2-5; tentative D call: TRBD2 (6 bases). Germline V CDR1 and CDR2: MNHEY, SMNVEV (reference sequence). V was shortened by 4 bases and J by 4 bases, with 16 bases between the two germline ends. There are 15 residues in the CDR3.

This clone showed up just once. V gene TRBV25-1 combines with J gene TRBJ1-1, with 7 bases matching TRBD1. Per germline, CDR1 MGHDK and CDR2 SYGVNS. This CDR3 spans 13 amino acids. The trim removed 2 bases at V and 8 bases at J, leaving 5 bases unmatched. CDR3 protein: CASSEPGGYEAFF. The CDR3, as DNA: TGTGCCAGCAGTGAACCAGGGGGTTACGAAGCTTTCTTT.

The chain couples TRBV14 to TRBJ2-7, with TRBD2 as a possible D gene (6 bases). Germline V CDR1 and CDR2: SGHDN, FVKESK. This CDR3 contains 14 residues. Trimming removed 4 bases from V and 4 bases from J, with 14 bases in between. The CDR3 bases are TGTGCCAGCAGCCCCCTGGACGGGGGTTACGAGCAGTACTTC. This encodes CASSPLDGGYEQYF.

The chain has TRBV10-3 and TRBJ2-1, with TRBD2 identical over 12 bases. This CDR3 comprises 16 residues. Per germline, CDR1 ENHRY and CDR2 SYGVKD. J lost 8 bases, V lost 5 bases, and 10 bases had no gene match. CDR3 amino acids: CAISRTSGVGADEQFF. CDR3 sequence (DNA): TGTGCCATCAGTAGGACTAGCGGGGTGGGTGCCGATGAGCAGTTCTTC.

This chain connects TRBV28 to TRBJ2-2; D not certain. The CDR3 runs 12 residues. Germline-derived CDR1 and CDR2 are MDHEN and SYDVKM. The ends were cut back, 2 bases at V and 5 bases at J, with 3 bases in the middle. The CDR3 nucleotides are TGTGCCAGCAGTTTACGTACCGGGGAGCTGTTTTTT. It translates to CASSLRTGELFF. Full variable domain (rest looked up from reference TRBV28 and TRBJ2-2): DVKVTQSSRYLVKRTGEKVFLECVQDMDHENMFWYRQDPGLGLRLIYFSYDVKMKEKGDIPEGYSVSREKKERFSLILESASTNQTSMYLCASSLRTGELFFGEGSRLTVL.

The rearrangement links TRBV5-4 to TRBJ2-1, with 13 bases fitting TRBD2. Germline trimming cut 0 bases from V and 8 bases from J; bases unmatched to any gene: 5. The CDR3 consists of 16 residues. Germline loops: CDR1 SGHNT, CDR2 YYREEE (reference sequence). CDR3 DNA: TGTGCCAGCAGCTTGGGACTAGCGGGAGGAGGGGATGAGCAGTTCTTC. Encoded protein: CASSLGLAGGGDEQFF.

This clone turned up a few times. The V call is TRBV6-1, the J call TRBJ1-3; tentatively, D is TRBD1 (6 bases). V lost 1 base to trimming and J lost 1 base, with 11 bases between them. The CDR3 covers 16 residues. Germline CDR1 is MNHNS and CDR2 is SASEGT. This CDR3 reads CASSEDRVVSGNTIYF. The CDR3 DNA sequence: TGTGCCAGCAGTGAAGACAGGGTAGTATCTGGAAACACCATATATTTT.

This chain links TRBV2 with TRBJ1-5; D not certain. Germline CDR1 and CDR2: SNHLY and FYNNEI. The CDR3 is 13 residues long. The V gene lost 1 base and the J gene lost 4 bases, with 5 bases spanning the gap. The CDR3 DNA sequence: TGTGCCAGCAGTGAAGAGCGTAATCAGCCCCAGCATTTT. Translating it yields CASSEERNQPQHF.

The gene calls are TRBV27 and TRBJ2-3, with D uncertain. Germline-derived CDR1 and CDR2 are MNHEY and SMNVEV (reference sequence). Trimming pared 4 bases from V and 3 bases from J, leaving 14 bases between. The CDR3 runs 15 residues. In nucleotides, the CDR3 is TGTGCCAGCAGTTCCCTTTCCCCCCGGACAGATACGCAGTATTTT. This gives the protein CASSSLSPRTDTQYF.

V usage is TRBV12-2 and J usage is TRBJ2-7; the table's D call, TRBD1, has no DNA check behind it. TRBV12-2 is a listed pseudogene. This CDR3 is built from 16 residues. The CDR3 coding sequence is TGTGCAAGTCGCTTACCCTCGACAGGGCACTCCTACGAGCAGTACTTC. Protein: CASRLPSTGHSYEQYF.